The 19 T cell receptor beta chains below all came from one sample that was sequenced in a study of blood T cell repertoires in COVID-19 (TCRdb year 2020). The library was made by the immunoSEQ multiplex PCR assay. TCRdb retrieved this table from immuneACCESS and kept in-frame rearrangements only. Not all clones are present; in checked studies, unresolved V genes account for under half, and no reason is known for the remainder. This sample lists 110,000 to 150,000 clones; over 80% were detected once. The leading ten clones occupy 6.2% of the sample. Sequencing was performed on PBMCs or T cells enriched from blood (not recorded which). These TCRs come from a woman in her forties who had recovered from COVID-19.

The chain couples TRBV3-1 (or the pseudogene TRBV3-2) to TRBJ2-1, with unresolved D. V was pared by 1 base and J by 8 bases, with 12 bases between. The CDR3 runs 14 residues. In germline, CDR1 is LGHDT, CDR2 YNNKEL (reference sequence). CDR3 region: CASSQGSRNDEQFF. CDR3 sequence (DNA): TGTGCCAGCAGCCAAGGGTCGCGGAATGATGAGCAGTTCTTC.

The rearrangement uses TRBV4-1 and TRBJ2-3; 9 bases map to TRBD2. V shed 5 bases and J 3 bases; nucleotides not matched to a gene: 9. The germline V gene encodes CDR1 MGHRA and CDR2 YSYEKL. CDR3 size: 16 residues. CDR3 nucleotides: TGCGCCAGCAGCACAATTGGACTAGCGAAAACAGATACGCAGTATTTT. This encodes CASSTIGLAKTDTQYF.

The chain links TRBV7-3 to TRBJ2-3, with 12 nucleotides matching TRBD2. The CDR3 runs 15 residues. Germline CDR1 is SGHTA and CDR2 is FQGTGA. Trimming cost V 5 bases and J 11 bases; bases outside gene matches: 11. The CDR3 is CASSPVLAGGGRQYF. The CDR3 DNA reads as TGTGCCAGCAGCCCGGTACTAGCGGGAGGCGGGAGGCAGTATTTT.

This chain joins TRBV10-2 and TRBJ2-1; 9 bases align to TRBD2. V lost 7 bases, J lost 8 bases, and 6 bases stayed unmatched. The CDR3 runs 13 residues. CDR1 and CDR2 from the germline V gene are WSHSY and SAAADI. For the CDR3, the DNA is TGCGCCAGCAATAGCGGGAGTTATTATGAGCAGTTCTTC. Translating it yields CASNSGSYYEQFF.

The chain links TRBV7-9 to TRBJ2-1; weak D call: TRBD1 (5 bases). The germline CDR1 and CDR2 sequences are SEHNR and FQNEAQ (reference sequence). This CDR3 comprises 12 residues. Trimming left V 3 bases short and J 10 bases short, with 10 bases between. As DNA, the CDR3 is TGTGCCAGCAGCTTTGACGCAGGGGAGCAGTTCTTC. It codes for CASSFDAGEQFF.

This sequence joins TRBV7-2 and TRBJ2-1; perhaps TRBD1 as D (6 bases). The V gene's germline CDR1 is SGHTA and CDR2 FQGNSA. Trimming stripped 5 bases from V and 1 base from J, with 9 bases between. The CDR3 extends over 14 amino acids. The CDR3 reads CASSPTGSYNEQFF. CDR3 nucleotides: TGTGCCAGCAGCCCGACAGGTTCCTACAATGAGCAGTTCTTC.

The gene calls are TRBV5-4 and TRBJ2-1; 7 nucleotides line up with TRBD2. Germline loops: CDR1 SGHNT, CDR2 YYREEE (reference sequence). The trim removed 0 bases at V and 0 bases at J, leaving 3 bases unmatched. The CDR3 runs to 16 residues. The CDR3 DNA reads TGTGCCAGCAGCTTGGACCTAGCGGCCTCCTACAATGAGCAGTTCTTC. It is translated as CASSLDLAASYNEQFF.

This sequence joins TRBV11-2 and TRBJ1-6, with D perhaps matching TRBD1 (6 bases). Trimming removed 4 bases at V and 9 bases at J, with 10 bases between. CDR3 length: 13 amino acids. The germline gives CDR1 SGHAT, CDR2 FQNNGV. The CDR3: CASSSGGASPLHF. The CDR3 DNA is TGTGCCAGCAGCTCGGGGGGCGCTTCACCCCTCCACTTT.

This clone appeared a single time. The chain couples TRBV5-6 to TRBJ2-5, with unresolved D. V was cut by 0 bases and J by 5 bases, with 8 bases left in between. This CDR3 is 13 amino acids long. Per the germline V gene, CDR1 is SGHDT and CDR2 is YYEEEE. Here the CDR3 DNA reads TGTGCCAGCAGCTTGGTGTCTCAGGAGACCCAGTACTTC. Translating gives CASSLVSQETQYF. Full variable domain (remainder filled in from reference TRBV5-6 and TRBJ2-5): DAGVTQSPTHLIKTRGQQVTLRCSPKSGHDTVSWYQQALGQGPQFIFQYYEEEERQRGNFPDRFSGHQFPNYSSELNVNALLLGDSALYLCASSLVSQETQYFGPGTRLLVL.

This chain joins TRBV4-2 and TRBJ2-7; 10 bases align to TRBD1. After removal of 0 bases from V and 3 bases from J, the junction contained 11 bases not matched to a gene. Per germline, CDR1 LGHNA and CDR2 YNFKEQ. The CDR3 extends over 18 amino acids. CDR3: CASSQDGAPGQGFYEQYF. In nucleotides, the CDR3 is TGTGCCAGCAGCCAAGATGGGGCCCCGGGACAGGGGTTCTACGAGCAGTACTTC.

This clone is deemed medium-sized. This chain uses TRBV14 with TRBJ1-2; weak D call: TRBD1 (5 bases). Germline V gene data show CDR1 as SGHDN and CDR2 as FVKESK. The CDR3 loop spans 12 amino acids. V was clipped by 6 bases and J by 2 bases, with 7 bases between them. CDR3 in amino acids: CASRGANYGYTF. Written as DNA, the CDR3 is TGTGCCAGCAGAGGGGCGAACTATGGCTACACCTTC.

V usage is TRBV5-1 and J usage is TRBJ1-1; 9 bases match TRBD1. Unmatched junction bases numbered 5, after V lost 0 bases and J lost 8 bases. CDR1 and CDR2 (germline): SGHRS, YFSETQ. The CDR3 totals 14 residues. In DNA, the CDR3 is TGCGCCAGCAGCTTGGTACAGGGGGCAGGAGAAGCTTTCTTT. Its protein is CASSLVQGAGEAFF.

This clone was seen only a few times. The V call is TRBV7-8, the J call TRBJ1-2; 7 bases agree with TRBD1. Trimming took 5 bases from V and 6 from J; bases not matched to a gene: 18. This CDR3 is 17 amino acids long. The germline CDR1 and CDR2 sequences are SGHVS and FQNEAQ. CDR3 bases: TGTGCCAGCAGCGCTTCCCGATTAACAGGGGCGAGTGATGGCTACACCTTC. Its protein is CASSASRLTGASDGYTF.

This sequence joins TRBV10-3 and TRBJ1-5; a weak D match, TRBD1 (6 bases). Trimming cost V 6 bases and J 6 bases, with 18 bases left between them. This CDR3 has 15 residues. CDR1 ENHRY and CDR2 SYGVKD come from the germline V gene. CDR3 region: CAISDLPGAGQPQHF. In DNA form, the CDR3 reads TGTGCCATCAGCGACCTTCCAGGGGCCGGTCAGCCCCAGCATTTT.

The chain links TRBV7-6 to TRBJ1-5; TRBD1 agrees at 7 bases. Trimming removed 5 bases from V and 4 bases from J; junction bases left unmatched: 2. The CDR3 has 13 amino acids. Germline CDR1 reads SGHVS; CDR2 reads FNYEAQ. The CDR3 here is CASSATGNQPQHF. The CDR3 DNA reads TGTGCCAGCAGCGCGACAGGGAATCAGCCCCAGCATTTT.

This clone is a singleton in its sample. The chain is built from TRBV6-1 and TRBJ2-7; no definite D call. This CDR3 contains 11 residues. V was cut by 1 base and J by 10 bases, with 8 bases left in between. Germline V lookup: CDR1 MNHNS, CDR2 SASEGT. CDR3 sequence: CASSEGAPQYF. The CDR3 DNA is TGTGCCAGCAGTGAAGGGGCGCCTCAGTACTTC.

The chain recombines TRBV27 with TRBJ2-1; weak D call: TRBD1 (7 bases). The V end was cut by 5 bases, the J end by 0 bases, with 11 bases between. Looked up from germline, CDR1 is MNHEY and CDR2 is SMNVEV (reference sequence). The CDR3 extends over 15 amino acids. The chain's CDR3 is CASSPGGSSYNEQFF. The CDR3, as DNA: TGTGCCAGCAGTCCAGGGGGGAGCTCCTACAATGAGCAGTTCTTC.

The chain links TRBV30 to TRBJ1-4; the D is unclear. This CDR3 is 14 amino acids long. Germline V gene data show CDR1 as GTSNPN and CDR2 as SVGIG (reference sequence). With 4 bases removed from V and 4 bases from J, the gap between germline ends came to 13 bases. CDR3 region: CAWTETEINEKLFF. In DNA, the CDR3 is TGTGCCTGGACTGAGACGGAGATTAATGAAAAACTGTTTTTT.

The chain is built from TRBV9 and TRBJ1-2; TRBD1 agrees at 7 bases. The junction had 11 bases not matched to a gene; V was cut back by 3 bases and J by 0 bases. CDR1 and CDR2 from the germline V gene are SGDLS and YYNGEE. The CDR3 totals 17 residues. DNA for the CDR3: TGTGCCAGCAGCGAGGGGTTTAACAGGGGACCTAACTATGGCTACACCTTC. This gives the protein CASSEGFNRGPNYGYTF. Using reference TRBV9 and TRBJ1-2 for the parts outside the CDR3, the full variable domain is DSGVTQTPKHLITATGQRVTLRCSPRSGDLSVYWYQQSLDQGLQFLIQYYNGEERAKGNILERFSAQQFPDLHSELNLSSLELGDSALYFCASSEGFNRGPNYGYTFGSGTRLTVV.